This T cell receptor (beta chain) is from a study of regulatory T cells in long-lasting Graves disease (dated by TCRdb to about 2021). Study-wide context: Patients with newly diagnosed Graves' disease had been on antithyroid drugs for under 3 months. Persistent Graves' disease patients were compared with newly diagnosed Graves' disease patients by peripheral blood TCR sequencing and RNA sequencing. The study took place in China and was registered as a clinical trial. A total of 35 or so samples were covered by TCR sequencing, comprising some 13 persistent and some 20 newly diagnosed Graves' disease patients. On the study overall, not on this receptor specifically: The authors acknowledged the small sample size as a limitation that may reduce accuracy. Lower TCR Shannon entropy and fewer highly expanded clones were observed in persistent Graves' disease patients than in newly diagnosed patients, which suggested clonal expansion. Sequencing and analysis were restricted to the TCR beta chain. Peripheral blood alone was examined, since thyroid tissue, which constituted the primary lesion, could not be accessed. TRBV28, TRBJ1-2 and TRBJ2-5 were preferentially used in persistent disease, while TRBV20-1 and TRBJ2-1 were favored in newly diagnosed disease. A larger number of public clonotypes was shared among persistent patients (more than 2,500) than among newly diagnosed patients (around 970).

Libraries were built with multiplex PCR. Instrument on record: Illumina HiSeq 4000. To build TCR beta libraries, CDR3 regions were amplified by Arm-PCR using iRepertoire HTBI primers. Before sequencing, the PCR products underwent gel purification. On the authors' methods: Gene usage analysis of CDR3 amino acid clonotypes used the approximately 62 TRBV and fewer than 15 TRBJ segments found across samples. COPE and FqMerger were used to merge filtered high-quality paired reads into contigs. BLAST was used to align contigs to IMGT TRBV, TRBD and TRBJ reference genes, with CDR3 defined following IMGT. Highly expanded clones were defined as clonotypes with a frequency above 0.1%. Repertoire diversity was measured by Shannon entropy, and V-J evenness by the Gini coefficient. A clonotype found in more than one individual was treated as public. TCRdb redid the processing of the public reads, applying fastp at Q25 and MiXCR, and retained in-frame beta chains. Rows with one shared CDR3 protein collapse into an entry with the most common genes and DNA. Clone size and V and J calls follow TCRdb, not the original study. This sample gives some 250,000 distinct CDR3 sequences in total; 20% of them show up just once. Jointly, the top ten make up approximately 15% of the sample.

From cysteine to phenylalanine, the CDR3 is 15 amino acids long. Only the CDR3 part of the read is kept: 45 bases, read in frame from the first base. The CDR1 and CDR2 encoded by the germline V gene are SGHRS and YFSETQ. V is cut by 3 bases and J by 0 bases, and the space between the germline ends is 11 bases. Ten or more counts support this clonotype. Its antigen is still unknown. No much larger clonotype is one base removed from it; base qualities were not supplied. Sample time point, as interpreted from the label and publication: newly diagnosed GD, antithyroid drugs for less than 3 months. For both TCR sequencing and RNA sequencing, RNA was extracted from PBMCs in TRIzol. Graves' disease was diagnosed according to American Thyroid Association guidelines. The patients came from an endocrinology department in Xi'an, China. Each patient gave approximately 10 milliliters of peripheral blood, collected in an EDTA anticoagulant tube. PBMCs were isolated by Ficoll Paque Plus density gradient separation without further T cell sorting. RNA quality was checked with an Agilent 2100 Bioanalyzer and agarose gel, and concentration with a NanoDrop 2000.

The TCR originated in a female donor with Graves disease. The sequencing used peripheral blood mononuclear cells (PBMCs), collected at new diagnosis, from a patient treated with antithyroid drugs. The rearranged segments are TRBV5-1 and TRBJ2-3, and TRBD2 may be the D gene, going by 6 matching bases. CDR3 protein: CASSSGVSSTDTQYF. Read as DNA, the sequence is TGCGCCAGCAGCTCGGGGGTCTCTAGCACAGATACGCAGTATTTT.